Presented here are 23 T cell receptor beta chains from one specimen sequenced in a study of blood T cells in healthy people across ages. Then a second PCR, running roughly 7 to 11 cycles, was carried out with a sample-barcoded 5' primer and a J-beta primer mix. TCRdb reprocessed the 5' RACE reads via MiXCR and lists one record per CDR3 protein. The sample consists of about 770,000 distinct CDR3 sequences, more than 40% of them appearing once. The material sequenced was blood. The receptors come from a man aged 55-75 years in good health.

This clonotype was counted a few times. The genes are TRBV7-3 and TRBJ1-1; D is uncertain. Germline V gene lookup returns CDR1 SGHTA and CDR2 FQGTGA. The CDR3 length is 10 residues. The germline V and J ends were trimmed by 6 bases and 11 bases, with 10 bases remaining between them. CDR3 sequence (DNA): TGTGCCAGCAGTCCGGAAGAGGCTTTCTTT. Translated, it gives CASSPEEAFF.

J is TRBJ1-5 and V is TRBV10-3; 7 nucleotides agree with TRBD1. The trim removed 3 bases at V and 3 bases at J, leaving 2 bases unmatched. This CDR3 contains 14 residues. CDR1 and CDR2 (germline): ENHRY, SYGVKD. The CDR3 region is CAISEGTVNQPQHF. CDR3 sequence (DNA): TGTGCCATCAGTGAAGGGACAGTCAATCAGCCCCAGCATTTT.

V is TRBV5-6 and J is TRBJ2-5; perhaps TRBD2 as D (6 bases). Germline V lookup: CDR1 SGHDT, CDR2 YYEEEE. Trimming stripped 5 bases from V and 4 bases from J, with 18 bases between. The CDR3 is made up of 15 amino acids. The CDR3 region is CASSRGSGGSETQYF. CDR3 DNA sequence: TGTGCCAGCAGTCGGGGGTCTGGGGGTTCAGAGACCCAGTACTTC.

The V and J genes are TRBV7-2 and TRBJ2-5, with 9 nucleotides matching TRBD1. CDR1 is SGHTA, CDR2 FQGNSA, per germline. The CDR3 has 16 residues. The trim removed 1 base at V and 11 bases at J, leaving 14 bases unmatched. The CDR3 is CASSLGYPGQGKEQYF. The CDR3 bases are TGTGCCAGCAGCTTAGGGTATCCGGGACAGGGTAAGGAGCAGTACTTC.

This rearrangement joins TRBV5-5 to TRBJ2-1, with no clear D. Germline V gene lookup returns CDR1 SGHKS and CDR2 YYEKEE (reference sequence). This CDR3 is built from 16 residues. Trimming removed 0 bases from V and 0 bases from J, with 10 bases in between. The CDR3 DNA follows: TGTGCCAGCAGCTTGGAGGCCTCGAGCTCCTACAATGAGCAGTTCTTC. This codes for CASSLEASSSYNEQFF.

This clonotype was detected a few times. The chain has TRBV3-1 and TRBJ1-6; 8 bases match TRBD1. This CDR3 spans 14 amino acids. Looked up from germline, CDR1 is LGHDT and CDR2 is YNNKEL (reference sequence). The V gene end was trimmed by 5 bases and the J gene end by 9 bases; junction bases not matched to a gene: 6. For the CDR3, the DNA is TGTGCCAGCAGCAAACAGGGGGGTACTTCACCCCTCCACTTT. Amino acids: CASSKQGGTSPLHF.

The sample holds many counts of this clonotype. This may arise from a read error, as a much more abundant clone is one base away. The chain has TRBV3-1 and TRBJ1-2, with D possibly being TRBD1 (5 bases). The CDR3 has 15 amino acids. CDR1 and CDR2 (germline): LGHDT, YNNKEL (reference sequence). V was clipped by 1 base and J by 4 bases, with 13 bases between them. CDR3 coding DNA: TGTGCCAGCAGCCAAGGGCGCGGAAGGGGCTATGGCTACACCTTC. This encodes CASSQGRGRGYGYTF.

This chain connects TRBV7-2 to TRBJ2-3; D perhaps matches TRBD2 (6 bases). The germline V and J ends were trimmed by 2 bases and 0 bases, with 12 bases remaining between them. Looked up from germline, CDR1 is SGHTA and CDR2 is FQGNSA. CDR3 length: 16 amino acids. The DNA of the CDR3 is TGTGCCAGCAGCTTATGGTATAGCGGAAGCACAGATACGCAGTATTTT. Its protein is CASSLWYSGSTDTQYF. Full variable domain (remainder filled in from reference TRBV7-2 and TRBJ2-3): GAGVSQSPSNKVTEKGKDVELRCDPISGHTALYWYRQSLGQGLEFLIYFQGNSAPDKSGLPSDRFSAERTGGSVSTLTIQRTQQEDSAVYLCASSLWYSGSTDTQYFGPGTRLTVL.

The chain has TRBV20-1 and TRBJ1-3; unclear D gene. Germline CDR1 reads DFQATT; CDR2 reads SNEGSKA (reference sequence). V lost 0 bases, J lost 1 base, and 10 bases lay in between. CDR3 length: 15 amino acids. The CDR3 region has the DNA TGCAGTGCTAGAGATCTTAGGATATCTGGAAACACCATATATTTT. Translating it yields CSARDLRISGNTIYF.

This clonotype turned up a few times. The V gene is TRBV5-1, the J gene TRBJ2-5, with TRBD2 matching over 9 bases. Germline assignment: CDR1 SGHRS and CDR2 YFSETQ. CDR3 length: 15 amino acids. V trimming: 3 bases; J trimming: 2 bases; junction bases outside the gene matches: 5. CDR3 DNA sequence: TGCGCCAGCAGCTCTGGGACTAGCAGACAAGAGACCCAGTACTTC. This gives the protein CASSSGTSRQETQYF.

The rearrangement links TRBV6-5 to TRBJ1-2; 7 bases fit TRBD1. Germline assignment: CDR1 MNHEY and CDR2 SVGAGI. The CDR3 has 13 residues. With 6 bases clipped from V and 8 bases from J, the junction kept 9 bases outside the gene matches. CDR3 nucleotide sequence: TGTGCCAGCAGCCCGGGACAGTGGGACGGCTACACCTTC. It translates to CASSPGQWDGYTF.

This clonotype was counted between two and nine times. The chain couples TRBV29-1 to TRBJ2-4; 8 bases are shared with TRBD1. The CDR3 has 12 amino acids. CDR1 SQVTM and CDR2 ANQGSEA come from the germline V gene. The V and J ends lost 5 bases and 10 bases, in that order; junction bases with no gene match: 7. The CDR3 protein is CSVTQGAGIQYF. In DNA form, the CDR3 reads TGCAGCGTTACCCAGGGGGCAGGGATTCAGTACTTC.

The V gene is TRBV5-5, the J gene TRBJ2-3; D tentatively fits TRBD1 or TRBD2 (5 bases each). CDR3 size: 13 residues. CDR1 and CDR2 from the germline V gene are SGHKS and YYEKEE (reference sequence). Trimming left V 9 bases short and J 0 bases short, with 11 bases between. The CDR3 protein is CATQGDSTDTQYF. The CDR3 DNA reads TGTGCCACCCAGGGAGATAGCACAGATACGCAGTATTTT. Looking up the rest from reference TRBV5-5 and TRBJ2-3 gives the full variable domain: DAGVTQSPTHLIKTRGQQVTLRCSPISGHKSVSWYQQVLGQGPQFIFQYYEKEERGRGNFPDRFSARQFPNYSSELNVNALLLGDSALYLCATQGDSTDTQYFGPGTRLTVL.

V usage is TRBV20-1 and J usage is TRBJ2-1; D call uncertain. V lost 2 bases, J lost 0 bases, and 11 bases lay in between. The CDR3 has 15 amino acids. Germline V CDR1 and CDR2: DFQATT, SNEGSKA (reference sequence). CDR3 DNA sequence: TGCAGTGCTAGAAAGGGCAGAAGCTCCTACAATGAGCAGTTCTTC. Its translation: CSARKGRSSYNEQFF.

This chain links TRBV11-2 with TRBJ2-1; TRBD2 matches at 8 bases. CDR1 and CDR2 (germline): SGHAT, FQNNGV. The V segment lost 0 bases and the J segment 6 bases; nucleotides outside the gene matches: 4. The CDR3 is 15 amino acids. CDR3 sequence: CASSLEVSGANEQFF. CDR3 sequence (DNA): TGTGCCAGCAGCTTAGAGGTTAGCGGGGCCAATGAGCAGTTCTTC. Looking up the rest from reference TRBV11-2 and TRBJ2-1 gives the full variable domain: EAGVAQSPRYKIIEKRQSVAFWCNPISGHATLYWYQQILGQGPKLLIQFQNNGVVDDSQLPKDRFSAERLKGVDSTLKIQPAKLEDSAVYLCASSLEVSGANEQFFGPGTRLTVL.

The gene calls are TRBV5-1 and TRBJ1-1, with D hard to call. Trimming cost V 3 bases and J 1 base, with 10 bases left between them. This CDR3 has 14 residues. The V gene's germline CDR1 is SGHRS and CDR2 YFSETQ. For the CDR3, the DNA is TGCGCCAGCAGCTCAAAAGCGGGGAACACTGAAGCTTTCTTT. It is translated as CASSSKAGNTEAFF.

This clonotype was found a few times. The chain combines TRBV24-1 with TRBJ1-2; D uncertain. V was trimmed by 12 bases and J by 8 bases, leaving 15 bases between them. The CDR3 runs to 11 residues. Germline-derived CDR1 and CDR2 are KGHDR and SFDVKD. This CDR3 is CAGRGLKGYTF. Here the CDR3 DNA reads TGTGCCGGGCGGGGATTAAAGGGCTACACCTTC.

Only a few counts were recorded for this clonotype. This chain links TRBV7-3 with TRBJ2-5, with 9 bases lining up with TRBD1. Looked up from germline, CDR1 is SGHTA and CDR2 is FQGTGA. The ends lost 3 bases at V and 5 bases at J; junction bases unmatched: 7. The CDR3 length is 15 residues. The CDR3 bases are TGTGCCAGCAGCTTTACCGGGACAGGGTTGGAGACCCAGTACTTC. It encodes CASSFTGTGLETQYF.

The rearrangement joins TRBV12-3 or TRBV12-4 to TRBJ2-1; TRBD2 aligns across 9 bases. J was trimmed by 8 bases and V by 5 bases; bases with no gene match: 4. The CDR3 runs to 13 residues. The CDR3 bases are TGTGCCAGCAGTGGCGGGACTAGCTATGAGCAGTTCTTC. Protein: CASSGGTSYEQFF.

The chain recombines TRBV7-2 with TRBJ2-7; weak D call: TRBD1 (6 bases). This CDR3 comprises 15 residues. V lost 1 base, J lost 3 bases, and 13 bases lay in between. Germline V gene lookup returns CDR1 SGHTA and CDR2 FQGNSA. Here the CDR3 reads CASSLVGQGNYEQYF. CDR3 nucleotides: TGTGCCAGCAGCTTAGTAGGCCAGGGGAACTACGAGCAGTACTTC.

This clonotype was observed many times. V and J are TRBV20-1 and TRBJ2-4; 7 positions match TRBD1. The ends lost 2 bases at V and 6 bases at J; junction bases unmatched: 1. The CDR3 consists of 12 residues. Germline values: CDR1 DFQATT, CDR2 SNEGSKA (reference sequence). The chain's CDR3 is CSARRQGNIQYF. The DNA of the CDR3 is TGCAGTGCTAGACGACAGGGAAACATTCAGTACTTC.

This clonotype appeared a single time. The chain links TRBV9 to TRBJ2-7, with 12 bases matching TRBD2. CDR3 size: 15 residues. The V gene's germline CDR1 is SGDLS and CDR2 YYNGEE. V was clipped by 4 bases and J by 3 bases; unmatched bases: 5. The DNA of the CDR3 is TGTGCCAGCAGCCCTCGACTAGCGGGAGACTACGAGCAGTACTTC. This gives the protein CASSPRLAGDYEQYF.

The chain recombines TRBV20-1 with TRBJ2-7; 7 nucleotides agree with TRBD1. V was clipped by 1 base and J by 5 bases; unmatched bases: 11. Germline values: CDR1 DFQATT, CDR2 SNEGSKA (reference sequence). The CDR3 covers 15 residues. CDR3 sequence: CSARGRKGAPHEQYF. The CDR3 DNA reads TGCAGTGCTAGAGGTCGGAAGGGGGCTCCCCACGAGCAGTACTTC.